This T cell receptor (beta chain) was identified during a study of Graves' ophthalmopathy and Graves' hyperthyroidism. Study context: Samples of peripheral blood were obtained at initial diagnosis, prior to treatment of any kind. Overall study results and limits: Ophthalmopathy was separated from stable hyperthyroidism by a 13-signature model with 87.88% sensitivity and around 81% specificity.

This clonotype was seen at least ten times. Its specificity is unknown. RNA served as the template for amplifying TCR beta CDR3 regions. First-round RT-PCR used HTBI primers; second-round multiplex PCR followed. From the multiplex PCR reads, TCRdb called clonotypes with MiXCR, one entry per CDR3 protein. The profile covers nearly 400,000 distinct CDR3 sequences, with around 17% appearing a single time and 1.6% taken by the ten largest. CDR3 size: 16 residues. CDR1 is SGHRS and CDR2 is YFSETQ in the germline V gene. V lost 4 bases and J lost 2, with 19 bases in between. This TCR was sampled from a woman aged 18 to 35 with Graves' ophthalmopathy. The chain joins TRBV5-1 to TRBJ2-7, with TRBD2 as a possible D gene (6 bases). Material for sequencing was peripheral blood. The DNA for the CDR3 is TGCGCCAGCAGCCTGGGGCGGGGCAGGGATCCCTACGAGCAGTACTTC. This codes for CASSLGRGRDPYEQYF.